The 30 T cell receptor beta chains listed next were all sequenced from one sample in a study of blood T cell repertoires in COVID-19. Profiling relied on immunoSEQ multiplex PCR, and the TCRdb table lists in-frame clones only, not all of them. The sample yields about 110,000 clones, around 74% seen once. Sequencing was carried out using peripheral blood. Receptor source: a woman aged 55-69 years with acute or convalescent COVID-19.

The CDR3 is CASSLGIGGGVNSPLHF. The CDR3 DNA reads TGTGCCAGCAGCTTAGGTATCGGTGGGGGGGTCAATTCACCCCTCCACTTT. The V and J genes are TRBV7-3 and TRBJ1-6, with D tentatively TRBD1 (5 bases). CDR3 size: 17 residues. Trimming took 2 bases from V and 7 from J, leaving 18 bases between them. The germline CDR1 and CDR2 sequences are SGHTA and FQGTGA.

The rearrangement joins TRBV10-3 to TRBJ1-2; 7 bases align to TRBD1. Losses at the gene ends were 2 bases for V and 4 bases for J; bases not matched to a gene: 7. Germline lookup yields CDR1 ENHRY and CDR2 SYGVKD. The CDR3 contains 15 residues. The CDR3 DNA sequence: TGTGCCATCAGTGAGAATTCGGGACAGATCTATGGCTACACCTTC. The encoded protein is CAISENSGQIYGYTF.

The chain carries TRBV7-9 and TRBJ2-2; TRBD2 might be the D (6 bases). This CDR3 contains 14 residues. V was shortened by 6 bases and J by 1 base, with 9 bases between the two germline ends. CDR1 SEHNR and CDR2 FQNEAQ come from the germline V gene (reference sequence). The CDR3: CASRLAGNTGELFF. The DNA for the CDR3 is TGTGCCAGCAGACTAGCAGGGAACACCGGGGAGCTGTTTTTT.

This CDR3 is CASSQTGTGELFF. As DNA, the CDR3 is TGTGCCAGCAGCCAAACGGGAACCGGGGAGCTGTTTTTT. The V and J genes are TRBV5-6 and TRBJ2-2; TRBD2 is a possible D gene (5 bases). Germline-derived CDR1 and CDR2 are SGHDT and YYEEEE. V was clipped by 4 bases and J by 5 bases, with 9 bases between them. This CDR3 contains 13 residues.

The CDR3 loop is CASSPLTGYNSPLHF. The CDR3 nucleotides read TGTGCCAGCAGTCCTCTGACAGGGTATAATTCACCCCTCCACTTT. The V call is TRBV6-5, the J call TRBJ1-6; TRBD1 matches at 7 bases. The CDR3 totals 15 residues. Germline CDR1 is MNHEY and CDR2 is SVGAGI. J lost 4 bases, V lost 5 bases, and 5 bases had no gene match.

The rearrangement uses TRBV5-4 and TRBJ2-3; perhaps TRBD1 as D (5 bases). The V gene lost 3 bases and the J gene lost 4 bases, with 12 bases spanning the gap. The CDR3 is 14 amino acids. The germline V gene encodes CDR1 SGHNT and CDR2 YYREEE (reference sequence). CDR3 DNA: TGTGCCAGCAGCTATGGGGCAGAGTCAGATACGCAGTATTTT. This sequence encodes CASSYGAESDTQYF.

This chain links TRBV2 with TRBJ1-5; 7 positions agree with TRBD1. Germline lookup yields CDR1 SNHLY and CDR2 FYNNEI. With V trimmed by 6 bases and J by 4 bases, 3 bases remained unmatched. The CDR3 spans 13 residues. CDR3 in DNA: TGTGCCAGCAGGAGGGACAGTAATCAGCCCCAGCATTTT. Its protein product is CASRRDSNQPQHF. The full variable domain, rest sourced from reference TRBV2 and TRBJ1-5, is EPEVTQTPSHQVTQMGQEVILRCVPISNHLYFYWYRQILGQKVEFLVSFYNNEISEKSEIFDDQFSVERPDGSNFTLKIRSTKLEDSAMYFCASRRDSNQPQHFGDGTRLSIL.

V and J are TRBV2 and TRBJ2-7; 9 positions match TRBD1. The CDR3 sequence is 15 residues long. The V segment lost 5 bases and the J segment 3 bases; nucleotides outside the gene matches: 8. Germline loops: CDR1 SNHLY, CDR2 FYNNEI. CDR3 region: CASSLTGQGFYEQYF. CDR3 bases: TGTGCCAGCAGTCTTACGGGACAGGGATTCTACGAGCAGTACTTC. Combining the CDR3 with reference TRBV2 and TRBJ2-7 gives the whole variable domain EPEVTQTPSHQVTQMGQEVILRCVPISNHLYFYWYRQILGQKVEFLVSFYNNEISEKSEIFDDQFSVERPDGSNFTLKIRSTKLEDSAMYFCASSLTGQGFYEQYFGPGTRLTVT.

The chain carries TRBV9 and TRBJ1-6, with 7 bases that match TRBD1. Germline values: CDR1 SGDLS, CDR2 YYNGEE. The CDR3 contains 15 residues. Trimming took 5 bases from V and 10 from J; bases not matched to a gene: 12. CDR3 protein: CASRQPGTEDSPLHF. CDR3 in DNA: TGTGCCAGCAGGCAGCCCGGGACAGAGGACTCACCCCTCCACTTT.

This clone showed up just once. The rearrangement uses TRBV11-2 and TRBJ2-1, with 10 bases aligning to TRBD1. The germline V gene encodes CDR1 SGHAT and CDR2 FQNNGV. The V segment lost 5 bases and the J segment 9 bases; nucleotides outside the gene matches: 10. The CDR3 runs to 15 residues. In DNA, the CDR3 is TGTGCCAGCAGCCAAACGACAGGGGGCCGGAGTGAGCAGTTCTTC. Its translation is CASSQTTGGRSEQFF.

The V and J genes are TRBV19 and TRBJ1-5; D not resolved. Trimming pared 3 bases from V and 0 bases from J, leaving 6 bases between. CDR3 length equals 14 residues. Germline loops: CDR1 LNHDA, CDR2 SQIVND (reference sequence). The CDR3 here is CASSMRDSNQPQHF. The CDR3 bases are TGTGCCAGTAGTATGAGGGATAGCAATCAGCCCCAGCATTTT.

This clone was observed a few times. The chain couples TRBV6-2 or TRBV6-3 to TRBJ2-1; the D gene is possibly TRBD2 (6 bases). Trimming shortened V by 6 bases and J by 0 bases, and 18 bases separated the two germline ends. This CDR3 spans 17 amino acids. The germline V gene has CDR1 MNHEY and CDR2 SVGEGT. The CDR3 sequence: CASSPSARGSSYNEQFF. The CDR3 DNA follows: TGTGCCAGCAGCCCTTCTGCGCGGGGAAGCTCCTACAATGAGCAGTTCTTC.

A few counts support this clone. The V and J genes are TRBV27 and TRBJ1-2; unclear D gene. Deletions cut 6 bases from V and 2 bases from J, with 16 bases between. In germline, CDR1 is MNHEY, CDR2 SMNVEV (reference sequence). The CDR3 has 15 amino acids. The DNA for the CDR3 is TGTGCCAGCAGCTCCGTTTTGGCGGGAAACTATGGCTACACCTTC. This gives the protein CASSSVLAGNYGYTF.

Of note for this clone: The junction departs from germline at one end; a sequencing error may be responsible. This chain links TRBV2 with TRBJ1-5, with D perhaps TRBD1 (5 bases). Germline V lookup: CDR1 SNHLY, CDR2 FYNNEI. The CDR3 loop spans 14 amino acids. CDR3 loop: CASREGAGGQPQHF. The CDR3 DNA follows: TGTGCCAGCAGGGAAGGGGCCGGGGGTCAGCCCCAGCATTTT.

With respect to this clone: Other DNA sequences in this sample translate to the same CDR3. V gene TRBV7-2 combines with J gene TRBJ2-7; 8 bases map to TRBD1. The CDR3 is 14 residues long. Germline values: CDR1 SGHTA, CDR2 FQGNSA. J lost 2 bases, V lost 5 bases, and 5 bases had no gene match. This chain's CDR3 is CASSRTQGAYEQYF. In DNA form, the CDR3 reads TGTGCCAGCAGCCGGACACAGGGGGCCTACGAGCAGTACTTC.

This rearrangement joins TRBV6-5 to TRBJ2-7, with D tentatively TRBD2 (6 bases). The CDR3 covers 13 residues. Trimming shortened V by 6 bases and J by 3 bases, and 12 bases separated the two germline ends. Germline-derived CDR1 and CDR2 are MNHEY and SVGAGI. The CDR3 reads CASRPAGIYEQYF. CDR3 bases: TGTGCCAGCAGACCCGCGGGGATCTACGAGCAGTACTTC.

The V and J genes are TRBV9 and TRBJ1-2; 11 nucleotides align to TRBD1. The CDR3 is 14 residues long. CDR1 and CDR2 (germline): SGDLS, YYNGEE. J was trimmed by 4 bases and V by 10 bases; bases with no gene match: 9. CDR3 sequence: CASGGQGVSYGYTF. As DNA, the CDR3 is TGTGCCTCCGGGGGACAGGGGGTAAGCTATGGCTACACCTTC.

A remark on this clone: One end of the junction varies from germline; a read error may be responsible. CDR3 in amino acids: CASSTGSLAF. The CDR3 nucleotides are TGTGCCAGCAGCACCGGGAGTTTAGCCTTT. The chain uses TRBV12-3 or TRBV12-4 and TRBJ2-3; possibly TRBD2 for D (6 bases). The CDR3 has 10 amino acids.

The rearrangement links TRBV18 to TRBJ1-1; a weak D match, TRBD1 (6 bases). CDR3 length equals 13 residues. Germline V lookup: CDR1 KGHSH, CDR2 LQKENI. V gave up 6 bases and J gave up 1 base, with 9 bases separating them. CDR3 amino acids: CASSRDKNTEAFF. The CDR3 DNA reads as TGTGCCAGCTCCAGGGACAAGAACACTGAAGCTTTCTTT. The whole variable domain, remainder taken from reference TRBV18 and TRBJ1-1, is NAGVMQNPRHLVRRRGQEARLRCSPMKGHSHVYWYRQLPEEGLKFMVYLQKENIIDESGMPKERFSAEFPKEGPSILRIQQVVRGDSAAYFCASSRDKNTEAFFGQGTRLTVV.

This clone was found a few times. The chain joins TRBV15 to TRBJ1-1; weak D call: TRBD1 (5 bases). The CDR3 is 18 amino acids. Germline V gene data show CDR1 as LNHNV and CDR2 as YYDKDF (reference sequence). V gave up 0 bases and J gave up 2 bases, with 19 bases separating them. Written as DNA, the CDR3 is TGTGCCACCAGCAGAGATGCAGGGTTTTCGGCCTCTAACACTGAAGCTTTCTTT. Amino acid sequence: CATSRDAGFSASNTEAFF.

This clone was seen at least ten times. This chain's CDR3 is CATESSVYEQYF. CDR3 nucleotides: TGTGCCACCGAGTCCTCCGTCTACGAGCAGTACTTC. V usage is TRBV5-8 and J usage is TRBJ2-7, with no clear D. Germline CDR1 SGHTS, CDR2 YDEGEE. The CDR3 runs to 12 residues. V lost 9 bases and J 3 bases, leaving 13 bases between the germline ends.

This chain uses TRBV29-1 with TRBJ2-7; possible D gene TRBD2, 5 bases. The CDR3 runs to 13 residues. Trimming took off 4 bases at V and 5 bases at J, with 15 bases between the two ends. Germline CDR1 SQVTM, CDR2 ANQGSEA. CDR3: CSVAYRGGDEQYF. The CDR3 bases are TGCAGCGTTGCGTATCGGGGTGGCGACGAGCAGTACTTC.

The sample holds one count of this clone. The CDR3 loop reads CSVLSPAGGQRWTDTQYF. CDR3 DNA sequence: TGCAGCGTCCTCTCTCCAGCGGGGGGGCAGCGATGGACAGATACGCAGTATTTT. The chain recombines TRBV29-1 with TRBJ2-3, with 10 bases identical to TRBD2. The CDR3 extends over 18 amino acids. From germline, CDR1 is SQVTM and CDR2 ANQGSEA. V trimming: 6 bases; J trimming: 3 bases; junction bases outside the gene matches: 18.

The chain couples TRBV6-5 to TRBJ2-3, with TRBD1 matching 8 bases. J gave up 2 bases and V 5 bases, and 3 bases lay outside the gene matches. The CDR3 has 14 residues. Germline CDR1 is MNHEY and CDR2 is SVGAGI. DNA for the CDR3: TGTGCCAGCAGTCGGGACAGGACCACAGATACGCAGTATTTT. It is translated as CASSRDRTTDTQYF.

V and J are TRBV7-2 and TRBJ1-5, with a weak D call TRBD1 (5 bases). The CDR3 covers 14 residues. Trimming removed 8 bases at V and 0 bases at J, with 11 bases between. The germline V gene encodes CDR1 SGHTA and CDR2 FQGNSA. The CDR3 region is CASETGFSNQPQHF. CDR3 nucleotide sequence: TGTGCCAGCGAAACAGGATTTAGCAATCAGCCCCAGCATTTT. The variable domain in full, completed from reference TRBV7-2 and TRBJ1-5, reads GAGVSQSPSNKVTEKGKDVELRCDPISGHTALYWYRQSLGQGLEFLIYFQGNSAPDKSGLPSDRFSAERTGGSVSTLTIQRTQQEDSAVYLCASETGFSNQPQHFGDGTRLSIL.

This rearrangement joins TRBV10-3 to TRBJ1-5; 9 nucleotides agree with TRBD1. The germline CDR1 and CDR2 sequences are ENHRY and SYGVKD. This CDR3 has 13 residues. Germline trimming cut 5 bases from V and 7 bases from J; bases unmatched to any gene: 3. The CDR3 reads CAISRTGDQPQHF. The CDR3 bases are TGTGCCATCAGTAGGACAGGGGACCAGCCCCAGCATTTT.

The chain joins TRBV5-1 to TRBJ2-7, with a weak D call TRBD1 (6 bases). Germline V gene sequence: CDR1 SGHRS, CDR2 YFSETQ. This CDR3 comprises 15 residues. Trimming cost V 1 base and J 7 bases, with 18 bases left between them. CDR3 in DNA: TGCGCCAGCAGCTTGTCCACGGCAGGGGCTGGAGAGCAGTACTTC. It specifies CASSLSTAGAGEQYF.

This clone is a singleton in its sample. The chain uses TRBV28 and TRBJ1-1; D is uncertain. Looked up from germline, CDR1 is MDHEN and CDR2 is SYDVKM. The length of the CDR3 is 12 residues. Trimming left V 8 bases short and J 3 bases short, with 10 bases between. CDR3 sequence (DNA): TGTGCCAGCCAGTCCCCGTACACTGAAGCTTTCTTT. Translation: CASQSPYTEAFF.

The chain links TRBV4-3 to TRBJ1-1; maybe TRBD1 (5 bases). Germline lookup yields CDR1 LGHNA and CDR2 YSLEER. The CDR3 length is 13 residues. V was shortened by 4 bases and J by 4 bases, with 10 bases between the two germline ends. DNA for the CDR3: TGCGCCAGCAGCCGGGGGGTTTCCACTGAAGCTTTCTTT. It translates to CASSRGVSTEAFF.

This clone occurred once. The chain couples TRBV7-2 to TRBJ1-2; 7 bases fit TRBD1. CDR3 length: 15 residues. The trim removed 4 bases at V and 4 bases at J, leaving 9 bases unmatched. Germline CDR1 reads SGHTA; CDR2 reads FQGNSA. CDR3 in DNA: TGTGCCAGCAGCTCACGGGACAGCTTTACCTATGGCTACACCTTC. Amino acid sequence: CASSSRDSFTYGYTF. Full variable domain (rest looked up from reference TRBV7-2 and TRBJ1-2): GAGVSQSPSNKVTEKGKDVELRCDPISGHTALYWYRQSLGQGLEFLIYFQGNSAPDKSGLPSDRFSAERTGGSVSTLTIQRTQQEDSAVYLCASSSRDSFTYGYTFGSGTRLTVV.